This T cell receptor beta chain derives from a study of long-term antiretroviral therapy in people with HIV (dated by TCRdb to between 2021 and 2024). For context, the study as a whole: The earliest samples were collected roughly a decade before the 2015 WHO recommendation for immediate ART, at a time when ART was usually postponed until CD4 counts fell. This retrospective serial study examined whether starting ART and sustained HIV suppression were associated with changes in the composition and diversity of the TRB repertoire in peripheral blood. From 30 adults with confirmed HIV infection, the cohort provided under 250 cryopreserved PBMC samples, gathered serially across a mean of about six years (range 1-12). Among the 25 to 35 participants with HIV, eleven were female. No cross-contamination during QIAcube processing was seen in test extractions of a monoclonal T-cell line run alongside roughly 35 polyclonal samples. Points the paper makes about the study in general: Expanded TRB clones identified before ART initiation dominated the repertoire across all time points, though the dominance fluctuated and decreased in many PLHIV after ART. Compared with controls, HIV repertoires had narrower CDR3 length ranges, and the network structure pointed to an antigen-experienced repertoire that shifted only slightly toward naive after ART. Inferences about post-ART repertoire changes are limited because no data were available on ART adherence, viral resistance or therapy changes. Because pre-ART samples had limited cell numbers, unsorted PBMC were profiled rather than sorted CD4+ and CD8+ T cells. Limited PBMC availability meant only the TCR beta chain was sequenced, without alpha chain pairing. A significant increase in TRB diversity was found to be associated with ART initiation, although TRB diversity was observed to remain significantly below that of transplant donor controls even after long-term ART. The samples span the years 2004 to 2017, and the ART regimens used may be less effective than current regimens.

The immunoSEQ hsTCRB v3.0 assay was used at survey level resolution to sequence the TRB variable region. The targeted TRB sequencing depth was about 40,000-50,000 T-cell genomes per sample. Pooled TRB libraries were sequenced on an Illumina MiSeq with a v3 150-cycle kit. Regarding the original processing steps: Analysis of repertoires was carried out in R inside a reproducible Nextflow workflow spanning QC, data transformation and analysis. Custom analyses were implemented in LymphoSeq2, an R package for AIRR-Seq data exploration. Four samples that yielded fewer than 5000 total TRB sequences were excluded, so that about 200 HIV repertoires were analyzed. Among the roughly 200 retained HIV repertoires, more than 55 were collected before ART initiation and 129 after ART initiation. Each repertoire was downsampled to 5000 TRB nucleotide sequences, and summary statistics were averaged across 100 downsampling iterations. Only TRB sequences with CDR3 regions of at least seven amino acids were retained for analysis. Diversity was assessed using a clonality score derived from Shannon entropy and using the Gini coefficient. In repertoire networks, the top 5000 CDR3 amino acid sequences were linked whenever an edit distance of one separated two sequences. For TRB CDR3 amino acid sequences, GLIPH2 was used to predict antigen specificity groups and MHC restriction. CDR3 amino acid sequences were matched against VDJdb and McPAS-TCR to flag known CMV, EBV, HIV or tissue antigen associations. Pre-ART, post-ART and control groups were compared with Wilcoxon signed-rank tests and Holm-Bonferroni correction. Drawn from immuneACCESS, this table holds only the in-frame rearrangements with V and J called that TCRdb kept. Clones are partly lost; checked studies trace under half to an unresolved V gene and leave the rest unexplained. The D gene and trimming were derived from the DNA, and the V and J assignments and clone size from that table. In all, the sample holds approximately 31,000 clones, and 87% of those were seen once. The ten top clones hold 13% of the sample.

CDR1 and CDR2 (MDHEN, SYDVKM) derive from the germline V gene. The CDR3 runs 14 amino acids, cysteine and phenylalanine included. This entry keeps only the CDR3 DNA: 42 bases, framed from base 1. V and J are truncated by 8 bases and 5 bases respectively, leaving an intervening sequence of 18 bases. To note about this clone: There is no known antigen for this receptor. The sample holds no much larger clone one base away, and base qualities are not on file. This specimen includes other DNA sequences encoding the same CDR3.

To be included, a participant needed at least one PBMC sample from before ART initiation plus at least two post-ART samples. Every participant with HIV received treatment in the United States of America. Before DNA extraction, cryopreserved samples of about 0.9-11 million PBMC were thawed and washed. At the time of the earliest PBMC sample for each participant with HIV, ages ranged from roughly 23 to 60 years. Each participant contributed PBMC samples from 1-4 timepoints before ART initiation and 2-8 timepoints after ART initiation, with a median of 7 samples. Serial HIV viral load, CD4+ T-cell count, ART history and demographic data were obtained for every participant. Genomic DNA was extracted from unsorted PBMC with a Qiagen kit on a QIAcube, processed in batches of 12 samples.

The TCR sequence derives from a young man with HIV. Recombination joined TRBV28 with TRBJ1-2; TRBD1 is perhaps the D gene, given 6 matching bases. The sample here was unsorted PBMCs, taken 1.1 years after starting antiretroviral therapy. The CDR3 protein is CASHSGHLNYGYTF. The nucleotide sequence is TGTGCCAGCCATTCGGGACACCTAAATTATGGCTACACCTTC.